A single sample is the source of the 26 T cell receptor beta chains below, sequenced in a study of cytomegalovirus exposure and HLA in healthy donors. Primers for the PCR totalled 60 Vbeta and 13 Jbeta. Measured with immunoSEQ multiplex PCR; TCRdb has only the in-frame clones, and not every one. The data show 95,000 to 100,000 clones, with around a tenth seen just once and about 5% held by the top ten. Sequencing was performed on PBMCs. Source of these receptors: a man aged 50 to 60 in good health and CMV-seropositive.

This clone was observed a few times. The chain recombines TRBV5-1 with TRBJ2-7; the match to TRBD2 covers 14 bases. The germline gives CDR1 SGHRS, CDR2 YFSETQ. With V trimmed by 0 bases and J by 5 bases, 4 bases remained unmatched. The CDR3 has 16 amino acids. The CDR3 is CASSLASGLAGDEQYF. In nucleotides, the CDR3 is TGCGCCAGCAGCTTGGCCTCGGGACTAGCGGGAGACGAGCAGTACTTC.

The chain recombines TRBV28 with TRBJ1-2, with D maybe TRBD1 (6 bases). The V and J ends lost 5 bases and 8 bases respectively, with 21 bases between them. From germline, CDR1 is MDHEN and CDR2 SYDVKM. The CDR3 consists of 15 residues. The CDR3 protein is CASSPPQGVALGYTF. In DNA form, the CDR3 reads TGTGCCAGCAGTCCACCACAGGGCGTAGCGCTCGGCTACACCTTC.

This clone was found a few times. This chain links TRBV5-6 with TRBJ2-1; tentative D call: TRBD2 (6 bases). Between the trimmed V and J ends, which lost 0 bases and 14 bases, there was a span of 15 bases. CDR1 SGHDT and CDR2 YYEEEE come from the germline V gene. The CDR3 loop spans 13 amino acids. The CDR3 DNA follows: TGTGCCAGCAGCTTGGGTTTAGCGGTTTTTGAGTTCTTC. Encoded protein: CASSLGLAVFEFF.

This clone turned up a few times. The chain links TRBV28 to TRBJ1-2, with 8 positions matching TRBD1. This CDR3 comprises 15 residues. Losses at the gene ends were 2 bases for V and 5 bases for J; bases not matched to a gene: 7. Germline V gene data show CDR1 as MDHEN and CDR2 as SYDVKM. In nucleotides, the CDR3 is TGTGCCAGCAGTTTAGAGTCAGGGGGCTTGTATGGCTACACCTTC. Encoded protein: CASSLESGGLYGYTF.

This clone turned up a few times. The V gene is TRBV18, the J gene TRBJ2-3; D is unresolved. Germline assignment: CDR1 KGHSH and CDR2 LQKENI. The CDR3 has 12 residues. V was shortened by 3 bases and J by 2 bases, with 3 bases between the two germline ends. This chain's CDR3 is CASSPNTDTQYF. Here the CDR3 DNA reads TGTGCCAGCTCACCTAACACAGATACGCAGTATTTT.

This clone turned up a few times. The rearrangement joins TRBV28 to TRBJ2-2, with 13 bases identical to TRBD2. Losses at the gene ends were 5 bases for V and 11 bases for J; bases not matched to a gene: 8. The CDR3 has 15 residues. Germline CDR1 is MDHEN and CDR2 is SYDVKM. CDR3 DNA: TGTGCCAGCAGTAGCGGGACTAGCGGGACCGTTGAGCTGTTTTTT. Residues: CASSSGTSGTVELFF.

This chain uses TRBV29-1 with TRBJ1-1; possibly TRBD1 for D (6 bases). V gave up 3 bases and J gave up 4 bases, with 12 bases separating them. Per germline, CDR1 SQVTM and CDR2 ANQGSEA. This CDR3 is built from 13 residues. CDR3 region: CSVDPGAGTEAFF. In DNA form, the CDR3 reads TGCAGCGTTGATCCAGGGGCCGGCACTGAAGCTTTCTTT.

This clone was observed a few times. V gene TRBV2 combines with J gene TRBJ1-2; no clear D gene. Germline V CDR1 and CDR2: SNHLY, FYNNEI. V lost 5 bases to trimming and J lost 4 bases, with 5 bases between them. The CDR3 is 11 amino acids. The CDR3 coding sequence is TGTGCCAGCAGTCTTCCCTATGGCTACACCTTC. It yields the protein CASSLPYGYTF.

The chain employs TRBV5-1 and TRBJ2-1; 12 positions agree with TRBD2. Germline loops: CDR1 SGHRS, CDR2 YFSETQ. The CDR3 is 18 amino acids. The junction had 12 bases not matched to a gene; V was cut back by 0 bases and J by 8 bases. This chain's CDR3 is CASSLVLAGGPSVYEQFF. The CDR3, as DNA: TGCGCCAGCAGCTTGGTGCTAGCGGGAGGGCCATCGGTCTATGAGCAGTTCTTC.

J is TRBJ1-6 and V is TRBV5-4; no clear D. Trimming took off 3 bases at V and 10 bases at J, with 8 bases between the two ends. The CDR3 extends over 12 amino acids. Germline CDR1 reads SGHNT; CDR2 reads YYREEE (reference sequence). CDR3 loop: CASSSGSSPLHF. The CDR3 DNA is TGTGCCAGCAGCTCCGGGTCATCACCCCTCCACTTT.

The rearrangement links TRBV7-8 to TRBJ2-3; D perhaps matches TRBD1 (6 bases). The ends were cut back, 6 bases at V and 3 bases at J, with 7 bases in the middle. Germline CDR1 SGHVS, CDR2 FQNEAQ. The CDR3 spans 12 residues. DNA for the CDR3: TGTGCCAGCAGTACAGGGACAGATACGCAGTATTTT. It specifies CASSTGTDTQYF.

The genes are TRBV10-1 and TRBJ2-3; TRBD1 aligns across 10 bases. CDR1 and CDR2 from the germline V gene are WNHNN and SYGVQD (reference sequence). The length of the CDR3 is 17 residues. V lost 3 bases and J lost 0; bases outside the gene matches: 6. CDR3 protein: CASSESGTGVSTDTQYF. CDR3 coding DNA: TGCGCCAGCAGTGAATCCGGGACAGGGGTCAGCACAGATACGCAGTATTTT.

The rearrangement uses TRBV10-3 and TRBJ2-7; D perhaps matches TRBD2 (6 bases). Germline V gives CDR1 ENHRY, CDR2 SYGVKD. V gave up 4 bases and J gave up 4 bases, with 14 bases separating them. The CDR3 totals 14 residues. The CDR3 here is CAISAGTSNYEQYF. The CDR3, as DNA: TGTGCCATCAGTGCCGGGACTTCAAATTACGAGCAGTACTTC.

The gene calls are TRBV7-6 and TRBJ2-7; D perhaps matches TRBD2 (6 bases). V was clipped by 0 bases and J by 7 bases, with 13 bases between them. The CDR3 extends over 14 amino acids. The germline CDR1 and CDR2 sequences are SGHVS and FNYEAQ. The CDR3: CASSLAGSQSEQYF. The CDR3 nucleotides read TGTGCCAGCAGCTTAGCCGGGAGCCAAAGTGAGCAGTACTTC.

The chain combines TRBV5-4 with TRBJ1-2; the D gene is possibly TRBD1 (6 bases). This CDR3 is built from 13 residues. V lost 5 bases and J lost 4, with 12 bases in between. The germline CDR1 and CDR2 sequences are SGHNT and YYREEE (reference sequence). CDR3 sequence (DNA): TGTGCCAGCAGGCCACAGGGCGTCTATGGCTACACCTTC. Translating gives CASRPQGVYGYTF. Combining the CDR3 with reference TRBV5-4 and TRBJ1-2 gives the whole variable domain ETGVTQSPTHLIKTRGQQVTLRCSSQSGHNTVSWYQQALGQGPQFIFQYYREEENGRGNFPPRFSGLQFPNYSSELNVNALELDDSALYLCASRPQGVYGYTFGSGTRLTVV.

This clone occurred a few times. The rearrangement links TRBV2 to TRBJ1-6; D gene uncertain. V lost 2 bases and J lost 14, with 10 bases in between. This CDR3 region has 12 residues. Germline V gene lookup returns CDR1 SNHLY and CDR2 FYNNEI. The CDR3 reads CASSEYDYSLHF. DNA of the CDR3: TGTGCCAGCAGTGAATATGATTACTCCCTCCACTTT.

The V call is TRBV20-1, the J call TRBJ2-7; no clear D. Germline CDR1 and CDR2: DFQATT and SNEGSKA (reference sequence). This CDR3 region has 11 residues. DNA of the CDR3: TGCAGGAACGCCTCAGGCGACGAGCAGTACTTC. It is translated as CRNASGDEQYF.

This clone was observed a few times. The chain links TRBV11-2 to TRBJ1-1; a weak D match, TRBD1 (6 bases). V lost 5 bases and J 3 bases, leaving 16 bases between the germline ends. The length of the CDR3 is 15 residues. The V gene's germline CDR1 is SGHAT and CDR2 FQNNGV. The DNA of the CDR3 is TGTGCCAGCAGCGCCTCAGGGAGGGGGTACACTGAAGCTTTCTTT. Encoded protein: CASSASGRGYTEAFF.

The chain carries TRBV11-1 and TRBJ1-1, with TRBD1 matching over 8 bases. The J segment lost 5 bases and the V segment lost 2 bases, leaving 4 bases of the junction unmatched. Per the germline V gene, CDR1 is SGHAT and CDR2 is FQDESV (reference sequence). The CDR3 has 14 amino acids. The CDR3 protein is CASSLWTGQTEAFF. Here the CDR3 DNA reads TGTGCCAGCAGCTTATGGACAGGGCAAACTGAAGCTTTCTTT.

This clone was detected only a few times. CDR3 residues: CAWSYRTSGRETQYF. The CDR3 DNA reads TGTGCCTGGAGTTATAGGACTAGCGGGAGGGAGACCCAGTACTTC. The J gene is TRBJ2-5, the V gene TRBV30; 14 nucleotides align to TRBD2. CDR1 is GTSNPN and CDR2 is SVGIG in the germline V gene (reference sequence). V dropped 2 bases and J dropped 5; count of bases not matched to a gene: 4. CDR3 length equals 15 residues.

The chain has TRBV6-6 and TRBJ2-5; 9 bases are shared with TRBD1. This CDR3 is 14 amino acids long. Germline values: CDR1 MNHNY, CDR2 SVGAGI (reference sequence). With V trimmed by 5 bases and J by 3 bases, 4 bases remained unmatched. DNA of the CDR3: TGTGCCAGCAGTAAAGGACAGGGGAAAGAGACCCAGTACTTC. Protein product: CASSKGQGKETQYF.

This chain connects TRBV19 to TRBJ2-7; D not certain. Germline lookup yields CDR1 LNHDA and CDR2 SQIVND (reference sequence). V was cut by 3 bases and J by 2 bases, with 14 bases left in between. The CDR3 length is 15 residues. CDR3 sequence (DNA): TGTGCCAGTAGTATTTTCGCTGGGCCCGCCTACGAGCAGTACTTC. Its translation is CASSIFAGPAYEQYF. Filled out from reference TRBV19 and TRBJ2-7, the complete variable domain reads DGGITQSPKYLFRKEGQNVTLSCEQNLNHDAMYWYRQDPGQGLRLIYYSQIVNDFQKGDIAEGYSVSREKKESFPLTVTSAQKNPTAFYLCASSIFAGPAYEQYFGPGTRLTVT.

The chain joins TRBV28 to TRBJ1-1, with a weak D call TRBD1 (6 bases). The CDR3 length is 14 residues. The V end lost 2 bases, the J end lost 1 base, and 8 bases lay between the germline ends. The germline CDR1 and CDR2 sequences are MDHEN and SYDVKM. Written as DNA, the CDR3 is TGTGCCAGCAGTTTAGGGGGCGCGAACACTGAAGCTTTCTTT. The encoded protein is CASSLGGANTEAFF.

A few counts support this clone. This chain connects TRBV18 to TRBJ1-3; 7 positions agree with TRBD1. The junction had 10 bases not matched to a gene; V was cut back by 3 bases and J by 2 bases. This CDR3 is 17 amino acids long. Germline lookup yields CDR1 KGHSH and CDR2 LQKENI. For the CDR3, the DNA is TGTGCCAGCTCACCCTCACAGGGACAGCTTACTGGAAACACCATATATTTT. It translates to CASSPSQGQLTGNTIYF.

This clone was found a few times. This sequence joins TRBV4-1 and TRBJ2-5, with D perhaps matching TRBD2 (7 bases). V was shortened by 1 base and J by 4 bases, with 16 bases between the two germline ends. This CDR3 region has 16 residues. Germline-derived CDR1 and CDR2 are MGHRA and YSYEKL. CDR3 sequence (DNA): TGCGCCAGCAGCCAAGGGACGGGCGGGGGCCGAGAGACCCAGTACTTC. This codes for CASSQGTGGGRETQYF.

This clone came up a few times. The chain has TRBV7-9 and TRBJ2-1; 14 bases match TRBD2. Germline V lookup: CDR1 SEHNR, CDR2 FQNEAQ (reference sequence). J was trimmed by 7 bases and V by 3 bases; bases with no gene match: 8. The CDR3 is 17 amino acids. The CDR3 DNA reads as TGTGCCAGCAGCTTTCCGTCAGGGACTAGCGGGAGTAATGAGCAGTTCTTC. This gives the protein CASSFPSGTSGSNEQFF.